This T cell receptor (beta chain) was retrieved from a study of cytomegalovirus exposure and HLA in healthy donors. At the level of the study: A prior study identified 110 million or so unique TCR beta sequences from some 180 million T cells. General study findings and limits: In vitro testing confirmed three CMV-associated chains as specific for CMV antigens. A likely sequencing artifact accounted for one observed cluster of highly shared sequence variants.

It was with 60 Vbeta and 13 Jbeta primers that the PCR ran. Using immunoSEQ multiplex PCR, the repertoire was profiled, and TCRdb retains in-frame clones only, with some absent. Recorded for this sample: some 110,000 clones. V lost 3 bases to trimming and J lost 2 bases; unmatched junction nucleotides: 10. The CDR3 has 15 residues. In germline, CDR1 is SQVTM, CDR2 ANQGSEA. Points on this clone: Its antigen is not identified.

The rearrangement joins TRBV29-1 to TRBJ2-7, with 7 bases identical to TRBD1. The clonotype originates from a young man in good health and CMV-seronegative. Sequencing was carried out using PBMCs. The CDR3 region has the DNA TGCAGCGTTGACTGTTCCAGGGGGTTAGCCTACGAGCAGTACTTC. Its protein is CSVDCSRGLAYEQYF.